Listed below are T cell receptor beta chains from one sample, sequenced in a study of cytomegalovirus exposure and HLA in healthy donors. The assay was immunoSEQ multiplex PCR, and TCRdb's table has in-frame clones only and misses some. The sample yields fewer than 150,000 clones, around 77% seen once. Sequencing used PBMCs. The receptors here all came from a man over 45 in good health and CMV-seronegative. Each CDR3 is given with its conserved first and last residue. A D gene is named only where the DNA matches it firmly. Clone size is stated in some rows and not others, as once, few, many or a class when expanded.

V gene	J gene	clone size	D gene	CDR3 protein	CDR3 DNA
TRBV6-4	TRBJ1-5	.	TRBD1	CASSPEGAGNQPQHF	TGTGCCAGCAGTCCCGAGGGGGCGGGCAATCAGCCCCAGCATTTT
TRBV6-1	TRBJ1-2	.	.	CASSPSTGPYGYTF	TGTGCCAGCAGTCCCTCGACAGGCCCCTATGGCTACACCTTC
TRBV29-1	TRBJ1-2	.	.	CSAGGLHGYTF	TGCAGCGCGGGGGGATTGCATGGCTACACCTTC
TRBV2	TRBJ2-5	.	.	CASRSGTQETQYF	TGTGCCAGCAGATCCGGGACACAAGAGACCCAGTACTTC
TRBV21-1	TRBJ2-7	.	.	CASSKWQWKRTGGLITYEQYF	TGTGCCAGCAGCAAATGGCAATGGAAAAGGACAGGGGGACTGATAACCTACGAGCAGTACTTC
TRBV11-2	TRBJ2-5	.	.	CASSLSTSGETQYF	TGTGCCAGCAGCTTATCCACCAGCGGAGAGACCCAGTACTTC
TRBV9	TRBJ2-2	.	.	CASSPTWFAVNTGELFF	TGTGCCAGCAGCCCTACCTGGTTCGCGGTGAACACCGGGGAGCTGTTTTTT
TRBV15	TRBJ2-3	.	.	CATSRDGKGEDTQYF	TGTGCCACCAGCAGAGATGGAAAAGGGGAAGATACGCAGTATTTT
TRBV19	TRBJ2-7	.	.	CASSQGPSSYEQYF	TGTGCCAGTAGTCAGGGCCCAAGCTCCTACGAGCAGTACTTC
TRBV6-1	TRBJ2-7	.	.	CASSEAQDSTYEQYF	TGTGCCAGCAGTGAAGCGCAGGACAGCACCTACGAGCAGTACTTC
TRBV9	TRBJ2-5	.	.	CASSVEGSQETQYF	TGTGCCAGCAGCGTAGAAGGGAGCCAAGAGACCCAGTACTTC
TRBV15	TRBJ2-3	few	.	CATSRDPRKGRTASTDTQYF	TGTGCCACCAGCAGAGATCCCCGTAAGGGGCGGACAGCTAGCACAGATACGCAGTATTTT
TRBV27	TRBJ2-1	.	.	CASSLSRLENEQFF	TGTGCCAGCAGTTTAAGTCGGCTAGAGAATGAGCAGTTCTTC
TRBV15	TRBJ2-6	once	TRBD1	CATSDRAGANVLTF	TGTGCCACCAGCGACAGGGCTGGGGCCAATGTCCTGACTTTC
TRBV14	TRBJ2-1	.	TRBD2	CASSLSLAGAVGEQFF	TGTGCCAGCAGTCTTTCTTTAGCGGGAGCGGTTGGTGAGCAGTTCTTC
TRBV9	TRBJ2-1	.	.	CASSVVVAAEQFF	TGTGCCAGCAGCGTAGTTGTGGCTGCTGAGCAGTTCTTC
TRBV7-8	TRBJ2-1	.	.	CASSLEPAEDEQFF	TGTGCCAGCAGCTTAGAGCCAGCAGAGGATGAGCAGTTCTTC
TRBV7-2	TRBJ2-1	.	TRBD2	CASSPRTSGRVRVKFF	TGTGCCAGCAGCCCGAGGACTAGCGGGAGGGTAAGAGTAAAATTCTTC
TRBV10-3	TRBJ2-7	.	TRBD2	CAISGASGSSYEQYF	TGTGCCATCAGTGGGGCTAGCGGGAGCTCCTACGAGCAGTACTTC
TRBV19	TRBJ2-1	.	TRBD2	CASMTVAGRGGEQFF	TGTGCCAGTATGACCGTAGCGGGAAGGGGCGGTGAGCAGTTCTTC
TRBV9	TRBJ2-1	.	.	CASSVTERFGEQFF	TGTGCCAGCAGCGTAACAGAGCGGTTCGGTGAGCAGTTCTTC
TRBV5-6	TRBJ1-3	.	.	CASNPAGASGNTIYF	TGTGCCAGCAACCCCGCGGGGGCCTCTGGAAACACCATATATTTT
TRBV28	TRBJ2-4	.	TRBD2	CASSFESSGNDIQYF	TGTGCCAGCAGTTTTGAGTCTAGCGGGAACGACATTCAGTACTTC
TRBV28	TRBJ2-5	.	.	CASSYPRAGETQYF	TGTGCCAGCAGCTACCCGAGGGCGGGGGAGACCCAGTACTTC
TRBV15	TRBJ2-7	.	TRBD2	CATSRASGEQYF	TGTGCCACCAGCAGAGCTAGCGGGGAGCAGTACTTC
TRBV18	TRBJ1-4	.	.	CASSVRQVYESNEKLFF	TGTGCCAGCTCCGTTCGACAGGTGTATGAATCTAATGAAAAACTGTTTTTT
TRBV28	TRBJ2-5	.	.	CASLDSQPSEQYF	TGTGCCAGCCTCGATTCCCAGCCGAGCGAACAGTACTTC
TRBV13	TRBJ1-3	.	.	CASSLVSSGNTIYF	TGTGCCAGCAGCTTAGTTTCGTCTGGAAACACCATATATTTT